The entry that follows covers one T cell receptor (beta chain) sequence. Using unique molecular identifiers, the investigators prepared the TCRbeta library. TCRdb passed the PCR reads through MiXCR, listing each CDR3 protein once. The sample records some 840,000 distinct CDR3 sequences, around 17% being singletons. CDR1 is GTSNPN and CDR2 is SVGIG in the germline V gene (reference sequence). Between the trimmed V and J ends, which lost 5 bases and 2 bases, there was a span of 19 bases. The CDR3 length is 15 residues. This sample stems from a study of T-cell reconstitution after alpha-beta-depleted transplantation in children.

The V call is TRBV30, the J call TRBJ2-7; the D call may be TRBD1 or TRBD2 (5 bases each). This TCR came from a male patient under 18 who had a stem cell transplant for acute lymphoblastic leukemia, so the T cells may come from the graft donor. Sequences were derived from PBMCs, mostly from graft donor cells, sampled 360 days after TCRalphabeta/CD19-depleted stem cell transplant. The CDR3 is CAWDGTDSHPYEQYF. The CDR3, as DNA: TGTGCCTGGGATGGGACGGACTCCCATCCCTACGAGCAGTACTTC.